This T cell receptor (beta chain) was recorded in a study of beta chain features in type 1 diabetes. Study in general: Patients were similar to healthy donors in age and gender (as well as in cell yields).

The CDR3 length is 17 residues. Germline values: CDR1 GTSNPN, CDR2 SVGIG (reference sequence). After removal of 2 bases from V and 2 bases from J, the junction contained 11 bases not matched to a gene. As every portion of the isolated RNA was reverse transcribed, the sequencing read expressed TCRB transcripts. Sequenced by immunoSEQ multiplex PCR; TCRdb stores in-frame clones only, minus some. The sample carries fewer than 550,000 clones, about 10% recorded once. Broader study findings: Sequencing of cDNA might inflate the share of cells that strongly express TCR. For patients, the naive, central memory and Treg TCRB repertoires appeared more alike than for healthy donors. Any HLA type influence on TCRB rearrangement was left unresolved here.

This clone has more than one count but fewer than ten. Its antigen is unknown. V is TRBV30 and J is TRBJ2-7, with TRBD2 matching 11 bases. The TCR originated in a woman aged 18-35 years in good health. Source material: naive CD4+ T cells from blood. Written as DNA, the CDR3 is TGTGCCTGGAGTCCTACCGGGACTAGCGGTTATGCCTACGAGCAGTACTTC. As protein: CAWSPTGTSGYAYEQYF.